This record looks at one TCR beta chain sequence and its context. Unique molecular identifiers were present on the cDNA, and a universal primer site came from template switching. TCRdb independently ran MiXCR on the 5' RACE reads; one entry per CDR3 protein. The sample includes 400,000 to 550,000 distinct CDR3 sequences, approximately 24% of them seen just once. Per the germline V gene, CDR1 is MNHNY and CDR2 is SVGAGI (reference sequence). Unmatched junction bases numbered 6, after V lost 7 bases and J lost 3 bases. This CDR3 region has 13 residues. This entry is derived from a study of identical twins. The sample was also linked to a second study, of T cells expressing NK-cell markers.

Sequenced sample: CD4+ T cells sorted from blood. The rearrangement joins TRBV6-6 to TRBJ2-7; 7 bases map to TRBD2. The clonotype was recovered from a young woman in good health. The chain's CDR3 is CASTFGLDYEQYF. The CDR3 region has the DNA TGTGCCAGCACTTTCGGACTAGACTACGAGCAGTACTTC.